This record covers a single TCR beta chain. Its antigen is unidentified. The entry originates in a study of beta chain features in type 1 diabetes. CDR3 size: 15 residues. Trimming pared 2 bases from V and 5 bases from J, leaving 13 bases between. The germline CDR1 and CDR2 sequences are SGDLS and YYNGEE. Findings and caveats of the study: At VDJ recombination sites, type 1 diabetes patients had fewer insertions and more deleted nucleotides.

Isolated RNA was reverse transcribed in full, so expressed TCRB transcripts were sequenced. The assay was immunoSEQ multiplex PCR, and TCRdb's table has in-frame clones only and misses some. The sample includes just over 600,000 clones, roughly a sixth of them seen just once. The V gene is TRBV9, the J gene TRBJ2-2, with D tentatively TRBD2 (6 bases). Sequencing was done on a sample of naive CD4+ T cells from blood. This sequence originates from a man between 18 and 29 years old in good health. CDR3 sequence reads: CASSVQEGGTGELFF. CDR3 nucleotide sequence: TGTGCCAGCAGCGTCCAGGAGGGTGGAACCGGGGAGCTGTTTTTT. Full variable domain (missing parts from reference TRBV9 and TRBJ2-2): DSGVTQTPKHLITATGQRVTLRCSPRSGDLSVYWYQQSLDQGLQFLIQYYNGEERAKGNILERFSAQQFPDLHSELNLSSLELGDSALYFCASSVQEGGTGELFFGEGSRLTVL.